A single TCR beta chain is shown here with its context. Under the authors' procedure: Estimated nucleated cell counts came from reference gene primer amplification. Some clones are missing from TCRdb's copy, which holds only in-frame ones; the method was immunoSEQ multiplex PCR. From that table come the V and J calls and clone size; the DNA was used to work out D and trimming. The repertoire holds over 200,000 clones, with 70% to 90% as singletons. CDR3 size: 12 residues. Per germline, CDR1 SGHRS and CDR2 YFSETQ. Between the trimmed V and J ends, which lost 7 bases and 3 bases, there was a span of 7 bases. The data derive from a study of blood T cell repertoires in COVID-19. Across the whole study: Samples taken during acute and convalescent COVID-19 were collected in the United States, Italy and Spain. Sources were T cells, B-cell-depleted T cells, or PBMCs; the material itself was cDNA or gDNA.

The rearrangement joins TRBV5-1 to TRBJ2-2; D gene uncertain. The TCR comes from a woman aged 45-65 years with acute or convalescent COVID-19. The sample consisted of peripheral blood. The CDR3 reads CASAEDTGELFF. The CDR3 nucleotides read TGCGCCAGCGCTGAGGACACCGGGGAGCTGTTTTTT.